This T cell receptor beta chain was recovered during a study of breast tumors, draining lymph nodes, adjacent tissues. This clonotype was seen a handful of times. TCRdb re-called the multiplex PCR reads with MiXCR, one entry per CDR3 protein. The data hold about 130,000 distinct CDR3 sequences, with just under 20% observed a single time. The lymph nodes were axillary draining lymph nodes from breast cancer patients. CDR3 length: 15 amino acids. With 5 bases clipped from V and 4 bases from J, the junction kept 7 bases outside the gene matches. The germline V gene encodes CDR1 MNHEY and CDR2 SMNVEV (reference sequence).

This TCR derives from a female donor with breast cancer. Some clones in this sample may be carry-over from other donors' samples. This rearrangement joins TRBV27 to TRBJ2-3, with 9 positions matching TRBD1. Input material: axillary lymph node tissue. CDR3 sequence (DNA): TGTGCCAGCAGTCCTCGGACAGGGGCATCAGATACGCAGTATTTT. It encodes CASSPRTGASDTQYF.